This T cell receptor (beta chain) was sequenced in a study of T cell responses to AZD1222 COVID-19 vaccine. The table came from immunoSEQ multiplex PCR; TCRdb's copy has only in-frame clones and leaves some out. The table lists approximately 130,000 clones, roughly 90% of them singletons, with approximately 1.8% in the top ten. Per germline, CDR1 MRHNA and CDR2 SNTAGT. J was trimmed by 5 bases and V by 5 bases; bases with no gene match: 6. This CDR3 spans 15 amino acids. The source material was peripheral blood, sampled on day 0 of AZD1222 vaccination. The rearrangement joins TRBV6-4 to TRBJ2-3; 11 nucleotides match TRBD2. The receptor was derived from an adult in good health. CDR3 residues: CASSTGTSGRDTQYF. CDR3 coding DNA: TGTGCCAGCAGTACCGGGACTAGCGGAAGAGATACGCAGTATTTT.